The rows below give T cell receptor beta chains drawn from one sample of a study of cytomegalovirus exposure and HLA in healthy donors. The protocol was immunoSEQ multiplex PCR, while the TCRdb copy is restricted to in-frame clones and leaves out a portion. This repertoire shows under 200,000 clones, about 68% found once; its top ten account for less than 3%. Sample: PBMCs. The receptors were gathered from a female donor in good health and CMV-seronegative. The conserved cysteine and the conserved F or W are not part of the CDR3 here. The order of the fields is D gene, V gene, clone size, CDR3 protein. The D gene is left open where the match is weak. Clone size is given for some rows only: seen once, a few or many times, or a class if the clone is expanded.

>TRBD1|TRBV6-6|.
ASSSTGGKTQY
>.|TRBV27|.
ASSSGLAAVVGTDTQY
>TRBD1|TRBV28|.
ASSSGDRWGETQY
>.|TRBV29-1|.
SVETGSSYNEQF
>TRBD1|TRBV4-1|.
ASSQGRQGATEAF
>.|TRBV6-6|.
ASSYRWGHPSETQY
>.|TRBV28|.
ASTDPGTGELF
>.|TRBV7-9|.
ASSLTSGTYEQY
>.|TRBV11-1|.
ASSHGTITQY
>TRBD2|TRBV28|.
ASSLLAGDGDTQY
>TRBD2|TRBV4-2|.
ASSQDPAGWETQY
>TRBD2|TRBV9|.
ASSANGASGRYEQY
>.|TRBV2|.
AREGRGPTDTQY
>TRBD2|TRBV6-6|.
ASTSLAPQHNEQF
>TRBD1|TRBV5-4|once
ASSLDRGHEQY
>TRBD2|TRBV7-3|once
ASSPGLAGDNRELF
>TRBD2|TRBV7-6|few
ASSLQRGATDTQY
>TRBD2|TRBV2|.
ASSERGGLAKNIQY
>.|TRBV29-1|once
SALPFT
>.|TRBV4-2|.
ASSQTGTSNTEAF
>TRBD1|TRBV5-1|.
ASSLGTGKGYT
>.|TRBV7-9|few
ASSLEQGSNEKLF
>TRBD2|TRBV29-1|.
SVGAGQGETQY
>.|TRBV6-1|.
ASRGPSNQPQH
>.|TRBV2|.
ASSLSGFLSGNTIY
>.|TRBV6-5|.
ASSYGPGMAYEQY
>.|TRBV27|.
ASSSYSTDTQY
>.|TRBV21-1|.
ARGHQGSPQH
>.|TRBV18|.
ASSAREGYTEAF
>.|TRBV28|.
ASTPHTGEGTGELF
>TRBD1|TRBV6-1|.
ASSARRQGMGGIQY
>.|TRBV30|.
AWSVLNSNQPQH
>TRBD2|TRBV6-5|.
ASSYLAGGRETQY
>TRBD1|TRBV7-2|.
ASRNPGTGGIRYEQY
>.|TRBV29-1|.
IVDRPGNTEAF
>TRBD2|TRBV7-2|.
ASSERFIAGPQY
>TRBD2|TRBV6-5|.
ASSSRTSGSYEQY
>.|TRBV7-2|.
ASSLVGGALSQPQH
>TRBD2|TRBV5-1|.
ASSGGTSGTTDTQY
>TRBD1|TRBV30|.
AWSGQGNTEAF
>.|TRBV7-9|once
ASSTGARYEQY
>TRBD2|TRBV2|.
ASSLAGVGETQY
>.|TRBV5-6|few
ASSLRGTEAF
>.|TRBV15|.
ATSREAVSYNSPLH
>.|TRBV18|.
ASSPLDSNTEAF
>.|TRBV7-6|.
ASSDLVRGTYNEQF
>.|TRBV4-2|.
ASSQDDGANYGYT
>TRBD2|TRBV5-4|.
ASSLDGLGEQY
>.|TRBV4-3|.
ASSQEQADSYEQY